The 28 T cell receptor beta chains below all came from one sample that was sequenced in a study of blood T cell repertoires in COVID-19. Some clones are missing from TCRdb's copy, which holds only in-frame ones; the method was immunoSEQ multiplex PCR. In the table there are some 130,000 clones, approximately 84% of which are singletons. The sequenced sample consisted of peripheral blood. Receptors originate from a woman older than 75 with acute or convalescent COVID-19.

With regard to this clone: The junction differs from germline at one of its ends, possibly a read error. The chain employs TRBV7-8 and TRBJ2-1; 10 bases are a match to TRBD2. The germline gives CDR1 SGHVS, CDR2 FQNEAQ. CDR3 length: 14 amino acids. The CDR3 region is CASSLAGASDEQFF. In nucleotides, the CDR3 is TGTGCCAGCAGCCTAGCGGGAGCGAGCGATGAGCAGTTCTTC.

With respect to this clone: In the same sample, other DNA sequences code for this CDR3. The CDR3 DNA is TGCGCCAGCAGCTTGGCGTTAAACACCGGGGAGCTGTTTTTT. Protein product: CASSLALNTGELFF. This chain connects TRBV5-1 to TRBJ2-2; no clear D. Germline lookup yields CDR1 SGHRS and CDR2 YFSETQ. V dropped 0 bases and J dropped 2 bases, with 5 bases sitting between them. The CDR3 length is 14 residues.

The genes are TRBV4-3 and TRBJ1-4, with D unclear. This CDR3 is 14 amino acids long. Germline CDR1 and CDR2: LGHNA and YSLEER. The ends were cut back, 4 bases at V and 4 bases at J, with 10 bases in the middle. This chain's CDR3 is CASSPGSDNEKLFF. CDR3 sequence (DNA): TGCGCCAGCAGCCCCGGTAGTGATAATGAAAAACTGTTTTTT.

This clone was detected once. The chain links TRBV10-3 to TRBJ1-6, with TRBD1 identical over 11 bases. The V gene end was trimmed by 1 base and the J gene end by 7 bases; junction bases not matched to a gene: 3. The germline CDR1 and CDR2 sequences are ENHRY and SYGVKD. This CDR3 is 16 amino acids long. The CDR3 sequence is CAISELGQGANSPLHF. The CDR3 coding sequence is TGTGCCATCAGTGAGTTAGGACAGGGGGCGAATTCACCCCTCCACTTT.

The genes are TRBV6-2 or TRBV6-3 and TRBJ2-4; D is possibly TRBD2 (5 bases). Germline V CDR1 and CDR2: MNHEY, SVGEGT. The germline V and J ends were trimmed by 2 bases and 7 bases, with 9 bases remaining between them. The CDR3 has 13 residues. CDR3 in DNA: TGTGCCAGCAGTTACGGTTCGGGGAACATTCAGTACTTC. This translates into CASSYGSGNIQYF.

The V call is TRBV9, the J call TRBJ1-1, with 10 bases lining up with TRBD1. Germline CDR1 reads SGDLS; CDR2 reads YYNGEE. The CDR3 length is 15 residues. Trimming took 4 bases from V and 5 from J; bases not matched to a gene: 8. The CDR3 protein is CASSPQTGGGTEAFF. DNA for the CDR3: TGTGCCAGCAGCCCCCAGACAGGGGGCGGTACTGAAGCTTTCTTT.

In DNA form, the CDR3 reads TGTGCCAGCAGTTTGGGGGCGACAGATACGCAGTATTTT. Amino acids: CASSLGATDTQYF. The chain joins TRBV12-3 or TRBV12-4 to TRBJ2-3; possibly TRBD1 for D (6 bases). V lost 3 bases to trimming and J lost 3 bases, with 7 bases between them. This CDR3 is 13 amino acids long.

As concerns this clone: The sample holds other DNA sequences that translate to the same CDR3. The chain carries TRBV18 and TRBJ2-7, with 11 bases identical to TRBD2. Trimming took 3 bases from V and 1 from J; bases not matched to a gene: 2. Germline V lookup: CDR1 KGHSH, CDR2 LQKENI. The CDR3 covers 15 residues. The CDR3 DNA is TGTGCCAGCTCACCGCGGACTAGCGGGTCCTACGAGCAGTACTTC. Encoded protein: CASSPRTSGSYEQYF.

The chain couples TRBV19 to TRBJ1-6; no firm D call. The germline V and J ends were trimmed by 7 bases and 6 bases, with 13 bases remaining between them. Germline V CDR1 and CDR2: LNHDA, SQIVND (reference sequence). This CDR3 comprises 14 residues. CDR3 loop: CASKAALGNSPLHF. CDR3 DNA: TGTGCCAGTAAGGCGGCCCTAGGTAATTCACCCCTCCACTTT.

V gene TRBV10-3 combines with J gene TRBJ1-2; no reliable D call. V was pared by 5 bases and J by 1 base, with 5 bases between. CDR3 length equals 12 residues. CDR1 ENHRY and CDR2 SYGVKD come from the germline V gene. The CDR3 protein is CAISSGNYGYTF. The CDR3 nucleotides read TGTGCCATCAGTTCCGGTAACTATGGCTACACCTTC.

V is TRBV6-2 or TRBV6-3 and J is TRBJ1-5; maybe TRBD1 (6 bases). V was cut by 2 bases and J by 6 bases, with 14 bases left in between. The germline CDR1 and CDR2 sequences are MNHEY and SVGEGT. The CDR3 covers 15 residues. CDR3 in amino acids: CASSYRTGGGQPQHF. CDR3 bases: TGTGCCAGCAGTTACCGGACGGGGGGCGGTCAGCCCCAGCATTTT.

The CDR3 protein is CASSPDRGWNYGYTF. CDR3 in DNA: TGCGCCAGCAGCCCGGACAGGGGGTGGAACTATGGCTACACCTTC. V gene TRBV5-1 combines with J gene TRBJ1-2; 10 bases match TRBD1. This CDR3 is built from 15 residues. V was pared by 4 bases and J by 2 bases, with 5 bases of the junction left unmatched. The germline gives CDR1 SGHRS, CDR2 YFSETQ.

This rearrangement joins TRBV6-5 to TRBJ1-1; the D gene is possibly TRBD1 (5 bases). CDR1 is MNHEY, CDR2 SVGAGI, per germline. This CDR3 comprises 15 residues. The V and J ends lost 0 bases and 5 bases respectively, with 13 bases between them. The CDR3 DNA sequence: TGTGCCAGCAGTTACTCGTGGCAGGGAGGGACTGAAGCTTTCTTT. Protein product: CASSYSWQGGTEAFF.

The rearrangement joins TRBV19 to TRBJ2-2; 9 nucleotides agree with TRBD1. Trimming took 9 bases from V and 2 from J; bases not matched to a gene: 4. Germline CDR1 and CDR2: LNHDA and SQIVND (reference sequence). The CDR3 covers 14 residues. The CDR3 coding sequence is TGTGCCAGCCGGGACAGGGCCAACACCGGGGAGCTGTTTTTT. This sequence encodes CASRDRANTGELFF.

DNA of the CDR3: TGTGCCAGCAGCCCCCTTGGAGCGGGAGGGCCCCATACGCAGTATTTT. Protein sequence: CASSPLGAGGPHTQYF. The V gene is TRBV5-4, the J gene TRBJ2-3; 10 bases agree with TRBD2. V lost 4 bases and J lost 7; bases outside the gene matches: 12. The CDR3 consists of 16 residues. Germline-derived CDR1 and CDR2 are SGHNT and YYREEE (reference sequence).

The chain employs TRBV9 and TRBJ1-1; D possibly corresponds to TRBD1 (5 bases). Trimming shortened V by 5 bases and J by 4 bases, and 12 bases separated the two germline ends. CDR1 SGDLS and CDR2 YYNGEE come from the germline V gene. The CDR3 runs 13 residues. In DNA form, the CDR3 reads TGTGCCAGCAGAGCTACAGGCGCCACTGAAGCTTTCTTT. Translated, it gives CASRATGATEAFF.

There are a few counts of this clone. The chain is built from TRBV19 and TRBJ1-5; TRBD1 is a possible D gene (6 bases). The CDR3 is 15 amino acids. The germline gives CDR1 LNHDA, CDR2 SQIVND (reference sequence). V dropped 7 bases and J dropped 3 bases, with 16 bases sitting between them. As DNA, the CDR3 is TGTGCCAGTACCGAGGGGGGGACAAACAATCAGCCCCAGCATTTT. Residues: CASTEGGTNNQPQHF.

The chain recombines TRBV4-1 with TRBJ2-1, with 14 bases aligning to TRBD2. There are 15 residues in the CDR3. Germline lookup yields CDR1 MGHRA and CDR2 YSYEKL. Trimming removed 2 bases from V and 14 bases from J; junction bases left unmatched: 8. DNA for the CDR3: TGCGCCAGCAGCCAATCGACTAGCGGGAGGGCCAGGGAGTTCTTC. This gives the protein CASSQSTSGRAREFF.

The chain is built from TRBV5-8 and TRBJ1-1, with TRBD1 as a possible D gene (6 bases). Trimming pared 0 bases from V and 1 base from J, leaving 13 bases between. The CDR3 sequence is 16 residues long. Germline assignment: CDR1 SGHTS and CDR2 YDEGEE. The CDR3 sequence: CASSLDRVKGNTEAFF. CDR3 sequence (DNA): TGTGCCAGCAGCTTGGACAGGGTTAAGGGGAACACTGAAGCTTTCTTT.

V gene TRBV4-3 combines with J gene TRBJ1-4, with 9 bases lining up with TRBD1. Germline V gene sequence: CDR1 LGHNA, CDR2 YSLEER. CDR3 length: 17 residues. The ends lost 1 base at V and 7 bases at J; junction bases unmatched: 10. In DNA form, the CDR3 reads TGCGCCAGCAGCCAAGTGATAGTGAGGACAGGGGCTGAAAAACTGTTTTTT. This gives the protein CASSQVIVRTGAEKLFF.

The V and J genes are TRBV10-1 and TRBJ2-1; D may be TRBD1 (5 bases). CDR3 length: 14 amino acids. The germline V and J ends were trimmed by 3 bases and 9 bases, with 15 bases remaining between them. Germline-derived CDR1 and CDR2 are WNHNN and SYGVQD (reference sequence). Written as DNA, the CDR3 is TGCGCCAGCAGTGATGGACGACAGTTAGGTGAGCAGTTCTTC. As protein: CASSDGRQLGEQFF.

This clone has only a few counts. The chain is built from TRBV14 and TRBJ2-5; TRBD1 matches at 9 bases. Germline-derived CDR1 and CDR2 are SGHDN and FVKESK. The CDR3 totals 18 residues. The V gene end was trimmed by 4 bases and the J gene end by 2 bases; junction bases not matched to a gene: 14. The CDR3 DNA follows: TGTGCCAGCAGCCCCGGGACAGGGATAGCTAGGATACAAGAGACCCAGTACTTC. This gives the protein CASSPGTGIARIQETQYF.

This chain links TRBV12-3 or TRBV12-4 with TRBJ1-2; D is unclear. V lost 3 bases, J lost 6 bases, and 8 bases lay in between. The CDR3 has 12 amino acids. CDR3 nucleotides: TGTGCCAGCAGTTTTTCAGGTCATGGCTACACCTTC. It yields the protein CASSFSGHGYTF.

This chain uses TRBV6-1 with TRBJ1-1; D uncertain. This CDR3 is built from 11 residues. Germline-derived CDR1 and CDR2 are MNHNS and SASEGT. Trimming stripped 7 bases from V and 3 bases from J, with 6 bases between. The CDR3 region is CASIQDTEAFF. The CDR3 coding sequence is TGTGCCAGCATTCAGGACACTGAAGCTTTCTTT.

This clone was recorded once. This sequence joins TRBV7-9 and TRBJ1-3; D is perhaps TRBD1 (5 bases). The CDR3 is 11 amino acids. V lost 7 bases and J lost 4, with 5 bases in between. Germline lookup yields CDR1 SEHNR and CDR2 FQNEAQ (reference sequence). This CDR3 reads CASKGGNTIYF. In DNA form, the CDR3 reads TGTGCCAGCAAGGGGGGAAACACCATATATTTT. Together with reference TRBV7-9 and TRBJ1-3, the CDR3 gives the full variable domain: DTGVSQNPRHKITKRGQNVTFRCDPISEHNRLYWYRQTLGQGPEFLTYFQNEAQLEKSRLLSDRFSAERPKGSFSTLEIQRTEQGDSAMYLCASKGGNTIYFGEGSWLTVV.

This CDR3 is CASSLRGNQPQHF. CDR3 coding DNA: TGTGCCAGCAGCTTGCGTGGTAATCAGCCCCAGCATTTT. The rearrangement uses TRBV7-2 and TRBJ1-5; D is unresolved. The CDR3 runs 13 residues. The germline gives CDR1 SGHTA, CDR2 FQGNSA. V lost 3 bases and J lost 4, with 7 bases in between.

This clone was seen a handful of times. The DNA of the CDR3 is TGTGCCAGCAGCTTAGTAGGTGCTTCTAGGGAGCAGTTCTTC. Its protein is CASSLVGASREQFF. The chain uses TRBV7-2 and TRBJ2-1; unclear D gene. CDR1 is SGHTA and CDR2 is FQGNSA in the germline V gene. Trimming removed 1 base from V and 10 bases from J, with 14 bases in between. This CDR3 has 14 amino acids.

The chain couples TRBV18 to TRBJ2-7; TRBD2 matches at 12 bases. After removal of 3 bases from V and 4 bases from J, the junction contained 4 bases not matched to a gene. This CDR3 comprises 15 residues. Germline CDR1 and CDR2: KGHSH and LQKENI. The CDR3 sequence is CASSPPSGGAYEQYF. CDR3 DNA sequence: TGTGCCAGCTCACCTCCTAGCGGGGGGGCTTACGAGCAGTACTTC.